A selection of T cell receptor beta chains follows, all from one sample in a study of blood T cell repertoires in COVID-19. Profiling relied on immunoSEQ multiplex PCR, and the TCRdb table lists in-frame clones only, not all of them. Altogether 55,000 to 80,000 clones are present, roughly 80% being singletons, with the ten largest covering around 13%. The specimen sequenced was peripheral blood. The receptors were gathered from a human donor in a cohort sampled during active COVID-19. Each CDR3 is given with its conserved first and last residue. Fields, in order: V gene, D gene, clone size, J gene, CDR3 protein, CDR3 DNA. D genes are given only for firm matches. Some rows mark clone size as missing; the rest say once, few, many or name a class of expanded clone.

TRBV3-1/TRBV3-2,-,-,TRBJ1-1,CASSHVGKNTEAFF,TGTGCCAGCAGCCACGTTGGCAAGAACACTGAAGCTTTCTTT
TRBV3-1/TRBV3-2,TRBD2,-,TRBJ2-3,CASSPGTSGATSTDTQYF,TGTGCCAGCAGCCCGGGGACTAGCGGGGCAACTAGCACAGATACGCAGTATTTT
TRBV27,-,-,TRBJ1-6,CASSSAGTIYNSPLHF,TGTGCCAGCAGTTCGGCGGGGACGATCTATAATTCACCCCTCCACTTT
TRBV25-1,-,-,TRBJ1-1,CASSAGQQNTEAFF,TGTGCCAGCAGTGCCGGACAGCAGAACACTGAAGCTTTCTTT
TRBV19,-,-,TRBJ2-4,CASSPRIESNIQYF,TGTGCCAGTAGTCCCCGTATAGAATCCAACATTCAGTACTTC
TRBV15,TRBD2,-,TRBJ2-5,CATSRVEGLAGYLRGETQYF,TGTGCCACCAGCAGAGTTGAGGGGCTAGCGGGTTACCTAAGGGGAGAGACCCAGTACTTC
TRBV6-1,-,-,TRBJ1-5,CASSAQIQGGSQPQHF,TGTGCCAGCAGTGCACAAATTCAGGGAGGTAGCCAGCCCCAGCATTTT
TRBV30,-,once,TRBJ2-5,CAWSSQTRETQYF,TGTGCCTGGAGTTCACAGACTAGAGAGACCCAGTACTTC
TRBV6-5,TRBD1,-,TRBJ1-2,CASSPGGVGGYTF,TGTGCCAGCAGCCCAGGGGGCGTCGGTGGCTACACCTTC
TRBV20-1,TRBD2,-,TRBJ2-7,CSASPPSGGARYEQYF,TGCAGTGCTAGTCCCCCTAGCGGGGGGGCGCGGTACGAGCAGTACTTC
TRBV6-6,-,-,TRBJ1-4,CASSYSDEAEGEKLFF,TGTGCCAGCAGTTACTCGGATGAAGCTGAGGGTGAAAAACTGTTTTTT
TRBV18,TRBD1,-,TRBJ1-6,CASSPTDRGSPLHF,TGTGCCAGCTCACCTACCGACAGGGGTTCACCCCTCCACTTT
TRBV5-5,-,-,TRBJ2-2,CASSMRVPTGELFF,TGTGCCAGCTCCATGAGGGTTCCGACCGGGGAGCTGTTTTTT
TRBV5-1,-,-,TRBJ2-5,CASSLGGQRGTQYF,TGCGCCAGCAGCTTGGGGGGACAACGTGGGACCCAGTACTTC
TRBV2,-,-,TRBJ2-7,CAANPGGSRSYEQYF,TGTGCCGCTAACCCGGGGGGCAGCCGATCCTACGAGCAGTACTTC
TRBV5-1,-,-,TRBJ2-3,CASSPTRQGLVDTQYF,TGCGCCAGCAGCCCGACTAGGCAGGGCCTGGTGGATACGCAGTATTTT
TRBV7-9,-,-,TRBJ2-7,CASSLGHWPYEQYF,TGTGCCAGCAGCTTAGGGCATTGGCCCTACGAGCAGTACTTC
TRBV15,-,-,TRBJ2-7,CATSRARTTSYEQYF,TGTGCCACCAGCAGAGCTAGGACAACCAGCTACGAGCAGTACTTC
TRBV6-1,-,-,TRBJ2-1,CASSEGEGSNEQFF,TGTGCCAGCAGTGAAGGAGAAGGGAGCAATGAGCAGTTCTTC
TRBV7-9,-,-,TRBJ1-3,CASSLGQNTIYF,TGTGCCAGCAGCTTAGGACAAAACACCATATATTTT
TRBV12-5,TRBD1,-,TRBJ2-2,CASGLVPGTGGGSGELFF,TGTGCTAGTGGTTTGGTTCCGGGGACAGGGGGAGGATCCGGGGAGCTGTTTTTT
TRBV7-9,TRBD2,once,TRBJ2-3,CASSARRLAGDTQYF,TGTGCCAGCAGTGCACGGAGACTAGCGGGGGATACGCAGTATTTT
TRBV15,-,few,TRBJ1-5,CATSRDSNTGVGNQPQHF,TGTGCCACCAGCAGAGATAGTAACACCGGGGTTGGGAATCAGCCCCAGCATTTT
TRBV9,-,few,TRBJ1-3,CASSVGMSGNTIYF,TGTGCCAGCAGCGTAGGTATGTCTGGAAACACCATATATTTT
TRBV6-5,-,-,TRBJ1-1,CASSYLQGATEAFF,TGTGCCAGCAGTTACTTACAGGGTGCCACTGAAGCTTTCTTT
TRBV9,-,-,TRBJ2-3,CASSELSTDTQYF,TGTGCCAGCAGCGAGCTAAGTACAGATACGCAGTATTTT
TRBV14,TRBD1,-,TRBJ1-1,CASSPGQVLMNTEAFF,TGTGCCAGCAGCCCCGGACAGGTACTAATGAACACTGAAGCTTTCTTT
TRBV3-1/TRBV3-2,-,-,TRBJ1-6,CASSRETELNSPLHF,TGTGCCAGCTCGCGGGAGACAGAGCTGAATTCACCCCTCCACTTT
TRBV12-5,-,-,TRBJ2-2,CASGFGAKNTGELFF,TGTGCTAGTGGTTTTGGGGCCAAAAACACCGGGGAGCTGTTTTTT
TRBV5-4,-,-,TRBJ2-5,CASSRQVGGKTQYF,TGTGCCAGCAGCCGGCAGGTGGGTGGAAAGACCCAGTACTTC
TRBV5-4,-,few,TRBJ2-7,CASRTLGGEQYF,TGTGCCAGCAGGACTTTGGGTGGCGAGCAGTACTTC
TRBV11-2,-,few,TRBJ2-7,CASSLGGPDRFIRPGEQYF,TGTGCCAGCAGTCTTGGGGGACCAGACAGGTTCATCCGGCCGGGCGAGCAGTACTTC
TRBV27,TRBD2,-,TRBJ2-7,CASSLKSGGKTYEQYF,TGTGCCAGCAGTTTAAAGAGCGGGGGGAAGACCTACGAGCAGTACTTC
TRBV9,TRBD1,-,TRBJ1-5,CASSVATGQGLYSNQPQHF,TGTGCCAGCAGCGTAGCTACGGGACAGGGTCTTTATAGCAATCAGCCCCAGCATTTT
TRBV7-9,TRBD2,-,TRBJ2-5,CASSRTSGGIETQYF,TGTGCCAGCAGTCGGACTAGCGGGGGTATAGAGACCCAGTACTTC
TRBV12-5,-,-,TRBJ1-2,CASGLSSRGGYTF,TGTGCTAGTGGTTTGTCCTCGCGCGGGGGCTACACCTTC
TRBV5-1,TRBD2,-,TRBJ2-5,CASSSLAGETQYF,TGCGCCAGCAGCTCCTTAGCGGGAGAGACCCAGTACTTC
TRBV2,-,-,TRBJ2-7,CASSERQNEQYF,TGTGCCAGCAGTGAAAGACAGAACGAGCAGTACTTC
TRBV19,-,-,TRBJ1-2,CASSMRSHYGYTF,TGTGCCAGTAGTATGAGGTCACACTATGGCTACACCTTC
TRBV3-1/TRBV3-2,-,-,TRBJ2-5,CASSQDNQETQYF,TGTGCCAGCAGCCAAGACAACCAAGAGACCCAGTACTTC
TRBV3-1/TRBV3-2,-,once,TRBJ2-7,CASSQSSRVRGYEQYF,TGTGCCAGCAGCCAGAGCTCTAGGGTCCGGGGGTACGAGCAGTACTTC
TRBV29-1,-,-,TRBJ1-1,CSVVGAMNTEAFF,TGCAGCGTTGTTGGGGCGATGAACACTGAAGCTTTCTTT
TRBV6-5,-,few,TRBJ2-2,CASNLGGTGELFF,TGTGCCAGTAACCTTGGGGGGACCGGGGAGCTGTTTTTT
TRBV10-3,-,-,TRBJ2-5,CAISGSKRSDQETQYF,TGTGCCATCAGTGGGAGCAAGCGGAGCGACCAAGAGACCCAGTACTTC
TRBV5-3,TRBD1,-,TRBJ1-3,CARSETSGQGRHPPGSGNTIYF,TGTGCCAGAAGCGAGACCTCCGGACAGGGGAGACACCCACCCGGCTCTGGAAACACCATATATTTT
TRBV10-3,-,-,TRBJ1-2,CAISEPETGAYGYTF,TGTGCCATCAGTGAGCCAGAGACAGGAGCCTATGGCTACACCTTC
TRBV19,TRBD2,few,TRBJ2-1,CASSIRWLAGGRTLFF,TGTGCCAGTAGTATACGGTGGCTAGCGGGGGGGCGGACTCTGTTCTTC
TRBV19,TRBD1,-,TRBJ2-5,CASSESGTGEETQYF,TGTGCCAGTAGTGAATCCGGGACAGGAGAAGAGACCCAGTACTTC
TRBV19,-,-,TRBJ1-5,CASMSRKSINQPQHF,TGTGCCAGTATGTCGCGGAAGTCCATAAATCAGCCCCAGCATTTT
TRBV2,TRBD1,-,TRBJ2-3,CASSEGVRGPSTDTQYF,TGTGCCAGCAGTGAAGGCGTCAGGGGGCCTAGCACAGATACGCAGTATTTT
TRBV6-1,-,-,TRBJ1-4,CASSDTGGNEKLFF,TGTGCCAGCAGTGACACCGGGGGAAATGAAAAACTGTTTTTT
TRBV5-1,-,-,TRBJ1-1,CASSPSGWTANTEAFF,TGCGCCAGCAGCCCTAGTGGCTGGACAGCAAACACTGAAGCTTTCTTT
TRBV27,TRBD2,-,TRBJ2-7,CASSLLGIAGTYEQYF,TGTGCCAGCAGTTTACTCGGAATAGCGGGTACCTACGAGCAGTACTTC
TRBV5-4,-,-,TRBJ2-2,CASGPPDGELFF,TGTGCCAGCGGCCCACCTGACGGGGAGCTGTTTTTT
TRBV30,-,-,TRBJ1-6,CAWSVPTGPALPLHF,TGTGCCTGGAGTGTCCCCACAGGGCCAGCGCTACCCCTCCACTTT